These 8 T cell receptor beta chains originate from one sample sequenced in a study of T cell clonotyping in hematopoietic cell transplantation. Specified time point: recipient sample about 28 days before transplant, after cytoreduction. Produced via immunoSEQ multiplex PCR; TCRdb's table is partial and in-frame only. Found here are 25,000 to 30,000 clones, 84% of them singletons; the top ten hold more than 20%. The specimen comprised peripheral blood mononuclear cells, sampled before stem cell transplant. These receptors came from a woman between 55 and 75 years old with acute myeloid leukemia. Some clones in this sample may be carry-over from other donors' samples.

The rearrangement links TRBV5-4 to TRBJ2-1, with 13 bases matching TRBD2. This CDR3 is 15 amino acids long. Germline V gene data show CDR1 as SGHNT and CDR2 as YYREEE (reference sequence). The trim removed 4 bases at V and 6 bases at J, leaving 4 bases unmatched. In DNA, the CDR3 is TGTGCCAGCAGCAAGGGACTAGCGGGAACCAATGAGCAGTTCTTC. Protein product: CASSKGLAGTNEQFF.

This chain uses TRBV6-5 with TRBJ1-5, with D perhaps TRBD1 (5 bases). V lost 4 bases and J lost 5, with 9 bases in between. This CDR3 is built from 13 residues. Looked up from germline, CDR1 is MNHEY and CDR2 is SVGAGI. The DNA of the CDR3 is TGTGCCAGCAGTTCCGACAGCGATCAGCCCCAGCATTTT. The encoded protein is CASSSDSDQPQHF.

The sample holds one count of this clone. For the CDR3, the DNA is TGTGCCAGCAGCTTAGCGCTAGCTTCCAACACAGATACGCAGTATTTT. This sequence encodes CASSLALASNTDTQYF. This chain joins TRBV7-2 and TRBJ2-3, with D tentatively TRBD2 (5 bases). CDR3 length: 16 residues. Germline CDR1 reads SGHTA; CDR2 reads FQGNSA. V was shortened by 0 bases and J by 2 bases, with 12 bases between the two germline ends.

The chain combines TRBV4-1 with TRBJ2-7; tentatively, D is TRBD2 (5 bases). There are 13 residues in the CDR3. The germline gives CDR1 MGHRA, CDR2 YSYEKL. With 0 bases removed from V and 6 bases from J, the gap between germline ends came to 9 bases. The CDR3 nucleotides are TGCGCCAGCAGCCAAGAGCGAGGAGGCGAGCAGTACTTC. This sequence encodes CASSQERGGEQYF.

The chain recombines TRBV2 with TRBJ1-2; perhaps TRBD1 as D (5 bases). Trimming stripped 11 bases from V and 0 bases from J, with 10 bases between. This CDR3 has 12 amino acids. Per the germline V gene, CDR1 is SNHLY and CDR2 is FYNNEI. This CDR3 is CALGGTNYGYTF. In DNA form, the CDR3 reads TGTGCCTTGGGGGGGACTAACTATGGCTACACCTTC.

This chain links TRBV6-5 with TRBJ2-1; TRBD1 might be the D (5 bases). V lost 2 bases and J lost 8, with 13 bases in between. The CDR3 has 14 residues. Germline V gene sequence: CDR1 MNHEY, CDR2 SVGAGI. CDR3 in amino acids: CASSYRGSSYEQFF. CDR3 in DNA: TGTGCCAGCAGTTACAGGGGTAGCAGTTATGAGCAGTTCTTC.

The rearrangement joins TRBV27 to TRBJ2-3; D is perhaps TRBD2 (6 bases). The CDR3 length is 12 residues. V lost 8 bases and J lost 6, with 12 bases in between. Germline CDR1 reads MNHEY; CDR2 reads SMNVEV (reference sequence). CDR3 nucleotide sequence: TGTGCCAGCGGGACTGGTCGGGATACGCAGTATTTT. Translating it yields CASGTGRDTQYF.

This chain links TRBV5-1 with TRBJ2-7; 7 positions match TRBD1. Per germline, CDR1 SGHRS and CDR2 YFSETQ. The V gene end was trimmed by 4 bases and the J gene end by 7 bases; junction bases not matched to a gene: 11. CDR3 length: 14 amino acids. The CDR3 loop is CASSPSWDSLEQYF. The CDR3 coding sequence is TGCGCCAGCAGCCCCTCCTGGGACAGCCTAGAGCAGTACTTC. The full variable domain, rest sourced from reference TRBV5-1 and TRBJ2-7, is KAGVTQTPRYLIKTRGQQVTLSCSPISGHRSVSWYQQTPGQGLQFLFEYFSETQRNKGNFPGRFSGRQFSNSRSEMNVSTLELGDSALYLCASSPSWDSLEQYFGPGTRLTVT.